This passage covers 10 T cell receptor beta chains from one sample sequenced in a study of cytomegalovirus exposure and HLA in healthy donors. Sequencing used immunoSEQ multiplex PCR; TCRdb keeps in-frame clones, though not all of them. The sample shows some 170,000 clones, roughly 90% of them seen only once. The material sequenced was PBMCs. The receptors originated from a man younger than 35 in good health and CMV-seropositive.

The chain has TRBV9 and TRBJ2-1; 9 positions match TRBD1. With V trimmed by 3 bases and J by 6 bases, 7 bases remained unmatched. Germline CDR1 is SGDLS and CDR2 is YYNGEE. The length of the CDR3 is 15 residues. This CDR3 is CASSEGQGLGNEQFF. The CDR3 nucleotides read TGTGCCAGCAGCGAGGGACAGGGACTGGGCAATGAGCAGTTCTTC.

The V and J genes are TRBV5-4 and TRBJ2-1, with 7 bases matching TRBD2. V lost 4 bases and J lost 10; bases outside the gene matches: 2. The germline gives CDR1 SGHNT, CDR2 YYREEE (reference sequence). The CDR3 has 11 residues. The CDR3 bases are TGTGCCAGCAGCCAGGGACTAGAGCAGTTCTTC. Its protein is CASSQGLEQFF.

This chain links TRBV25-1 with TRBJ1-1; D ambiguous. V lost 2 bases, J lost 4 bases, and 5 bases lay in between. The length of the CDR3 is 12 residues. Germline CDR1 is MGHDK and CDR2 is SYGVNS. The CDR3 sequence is CASSERGTEAFF. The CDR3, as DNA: TGTGCCAGCAGTGAACGCGGCACTGAAGCTTTCTTT.

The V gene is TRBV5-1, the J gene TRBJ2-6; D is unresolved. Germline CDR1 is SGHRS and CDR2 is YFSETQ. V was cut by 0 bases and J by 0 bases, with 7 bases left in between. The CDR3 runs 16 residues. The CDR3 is CASSLDSLSGANVLTF. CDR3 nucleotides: TGCGCCAGCAGCTTGGACAGCCTCTCTGGGGCCAACGTCCTGACTTTC.

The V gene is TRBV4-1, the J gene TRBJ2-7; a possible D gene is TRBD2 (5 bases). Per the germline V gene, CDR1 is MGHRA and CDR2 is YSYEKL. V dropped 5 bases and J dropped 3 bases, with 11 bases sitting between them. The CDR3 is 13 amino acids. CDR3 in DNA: TGCGCCAGCAGCAAGACTATGAGCTACGAGCAGTACTTC. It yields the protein CASSKTMSYEQYF.

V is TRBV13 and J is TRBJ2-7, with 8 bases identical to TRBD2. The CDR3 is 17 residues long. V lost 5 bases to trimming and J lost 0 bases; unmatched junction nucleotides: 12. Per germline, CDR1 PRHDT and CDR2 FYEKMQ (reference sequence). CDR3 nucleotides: TGTGCCAGCAGCCAATTTTATAGCGGGGCGAGCTCCTACGAGCAGTACTTC. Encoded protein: CASSQFYSGASSYEQYF.

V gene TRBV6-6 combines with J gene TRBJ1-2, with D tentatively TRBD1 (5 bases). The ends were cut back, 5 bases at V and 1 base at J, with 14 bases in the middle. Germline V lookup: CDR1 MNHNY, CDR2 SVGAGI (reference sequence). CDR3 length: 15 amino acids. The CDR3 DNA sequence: TGTGCCAGCAGTCAACGGGGGGGGGTTAACTATGGCTACACCTTC. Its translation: CASSQRGGVNYGYTF.

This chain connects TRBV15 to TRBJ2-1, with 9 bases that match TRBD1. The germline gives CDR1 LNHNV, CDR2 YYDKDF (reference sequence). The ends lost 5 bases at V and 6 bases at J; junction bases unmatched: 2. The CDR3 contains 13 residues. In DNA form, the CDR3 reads TGTGCCACCAGCTTGGACAGGGGCAATGAGCAGTTCTTC. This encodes CATSLDRGNEQFF.

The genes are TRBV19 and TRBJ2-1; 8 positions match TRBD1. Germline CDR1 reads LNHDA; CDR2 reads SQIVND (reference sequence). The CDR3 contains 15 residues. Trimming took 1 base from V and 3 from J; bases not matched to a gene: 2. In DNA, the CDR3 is TGTGCCAGTAGTATAGGGGGACAGGTCTACAATGAGCAGTTCTTC. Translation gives CASSIGGQVYNEQFF. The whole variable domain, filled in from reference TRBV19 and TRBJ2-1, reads DGGITQSPKYLFRKEGQNVTLSCEQNLNHDAMYWYRQDPGQGLRLIYYSQIVNDFQKGDIAEGYSVSREKKESFPLTVTSAQKNPTAFYLCASSIGGQVYNEQFFGPGTRLTVL.

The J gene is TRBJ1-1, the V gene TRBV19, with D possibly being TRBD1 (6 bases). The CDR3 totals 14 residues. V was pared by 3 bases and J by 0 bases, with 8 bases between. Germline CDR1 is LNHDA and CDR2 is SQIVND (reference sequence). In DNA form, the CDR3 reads TGTGCCAGTAGTATGGGGGCCATGAACACTGAAGCTTTCTTT. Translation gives CASSMGAMNTEAFF.